The 32 T cell receptor beta chains in this list originate from one sample, sequenced in a study of shared clonotypes between healthy human individuals. Sequencing was performed with immunoSEQ multiplex PCR; in TCRdb, only in-frame clones are kept and a portion is missing. Of over 2 million clones in the sample, under 95% were seen once. Sequenced: naive CD4+ T cells from PBMCs. Subset described: CD45RA+ positively selected. These receptors were obtained from a man aged 18 to 30 in good health. Some clones in this sample may be carry-over from other donors' samples.

The chain recombines TRBV11-2 with TRBJ2-7; 7 nucleotides match TRBD2. Germline CDR1 is SGHAT and CDR2 is FQNNGV. This CDR3 region has 15 residues. Unmatched junction bases numbered 5, after V lost 3 bases and J lost 0 bases. CDR3 sequence: CASSLVAGVSYEQYF. CDR3 nucleotide sequence: TGTGCCAGCAGCTTGGTTGCGGGGGTCTCCTACGAGCAGTACTTC.

The CDR3 sequence is CASSLARNSGSTDTQYF. The CDR3 region has the DNA TGTGCCAGCAGCTTAGCTCGCAATAGCGGGAGCACAGATACGCAGTATTTT. The gene calls are TRBV11-2 and TRBJ2-3; TRBD2 matches at 7 bases. The germline V gene encodes CDR1 SGHAT and CDR2 FQNNGV. Germline trimming cut 1 base from V and 0 bases from J; bases unmatched to any gene: 7. This CDR3 contains 17 residues.

The chain has TRBV7-2 and TRBJ2-5; D possibly corresponds to TRBD1 (6 bases). The CDR3 contains 14 residues. Per germline, CDR1 SGHTA and CDR2 FQGNSA. Trimming removed 4 bases from V and 7 bases from J, with 16 bases in between. In nucleotides, the CDR3 is TGTGCCAGCAGCTCGCCAGGGGCGCGTTGGACCCAGTACTTC. Protein sequence: CASSSPGARWTQYF.

V is TRBV4-1 and J is TRBJ1-2; TRBD1 matches 7 bases. The germline V gene encodes CDR1 MGHRA and CDR2 YSYEKL. The CDR3 sequence is 15 residues long. Trimming cost V 6 bases and J 7 bases; bases outside gene matches: 14. DNA of the CDR3: TGCGCCAGCAGAACAATGGGAGGGGGCGCGGTTGGCTACACCTTC. Amino acids: CASRTMGGGAVGYTF.

In DNA form, the CDR3 reads TGTGCCAGCAGTTTTCAAGGCATCTGGAGCACAGATACGCAGTATTTT. It encodes CASSFQGIWSTDTQYF. The V call is TRBV28, the J call TRBJ2-3; D uncertain. This CDR3 contains 16 residues. Trimming pared 3 bases from V and 0 bases from J, leaving 13 bases between. Looked up from germline, CDR1 is MDHEN and CDR2 is SYDVKM.

The J gene is TRBJ1-3, the V gene TRBV7-2; D gene uncertain. The CDR3 contains 15 residues. CDR1 and CDR2 (germline): SGHTA, FQGNSA. V was pared by 5 bases and J by 2 bases, with 13 bases between. CDR3 sequence reads: CASSRQSGAGNTIYF. The CDR3 DNA follows: TGTGCCAGCAGCAGACAATCAGGTGCTGGAAACACCATATATTTT.

The chain employs TRBV27 and TRBJ2-5; 14 bases fit TRBD2. Germline CDR1 and CDR2: MNHEY and SMNVEV (reference sequence). This CDR3 contains 15 residues. Germline trimming cut 6 bases from V and 5 bases from J; bases unmatched to any gene: 5. CDR3 region: CASRRLAGGRETQYF. CDR3 nucleotide sequence: TGTGCCAGCAGAAGACTAGCGGGAGGGAGGGAGACCCAGTACTTC.

V is TRBV23-1 and J is TRBJ2-7; D gene ambiguous. TRBV23-1 is flagged as an ORF with uncertain function. The CDR3 runs to 11 residues. Deletions cut 3 bases from V and 3 bases from J, with 3 bases between. The CDR3 DNA reads TGCGCCAGCAGTCAGAACTACGAGCAGTACTTC. Amino acids: CASSQNYEQYF.

The chain uses TRBV2 and TRBJ2-7, with TRBD2 identical over 9 bases. This CDR3 has 14 amino acids. V lost 1 base to trimming and J lost 12 bases; unmatched junction nucleotides: 10. Germline V gene lookup returns CDR1 SNHLY and CDR2 FYNNEI. CDR3 region: CASSEGTSARQGYF. Written as DNA, the CDR3 is TGTGCCAGCAGTGAAGGGACTAGCGCTAGACAGGGGTACTTC.

CDR3 in DNA: TGCGCCAGCAGCATCGGGACCCCGGGATATGATACGCAGTATTTT. This codes for CASSIGTPGYDTQYF. The rearrangement uses TRBV5-1 and TRBJ2-3; tentatively, D is TRBD1 or TRBD2 (5 bases each). CDR1 and CDR2 from the germline V gene are SGHRS and YFSETQ. Between the trimmed V and J ends, which lost 4 bases and 6 bases, there was a span of 18 bases. The CDR3 sequence is 15 residues long. The full variable domain, completed using reference TRBV5-1 and TRBJ2-3, is KAGVTQTPRYLIKTRGQQVTLSCSPISGHRSVSWYQQTPGQGLQFLFEYFSETQRNKGNFPGRFSGRQFSNSRSEMNVSTLELGDSALYLCASSIGTPGYDTQYFGPGTRLTVL.

The chain employs TRBV29-1 and TRBJ2-7, with 11 positions matching TRBD1. The germline gives CDR1 SQVTM, CDR2 ANQGSEA. The trim removed 6 bases at V and 5 bases at J, leaving 9 bases unmatched. The CDR3 is made up of 14 amino acids. The CDR3 loop reads CSVQGTGGHNEQYF. The DNA for the CDR3 is TGCAGCGTCCAAGGGACAGGGGGTCACAACGAGCAGTACTTC.

The chain couples TRBV7-9 to TRBJ2-5, with D unclear. The CDR3 has 12 amino acids. Between the trimmed V and J ends, which lost 5 bases and 7 bases, there was a span of 11 bases. Germline V gene sequence: CDR1 SEHNR, CDR2 FQNEAQ (reference sequence). CDR3 bases: TGTGCCAGCAGCGCAGAGGTAGGGACCCAGTACTTC. This sequence encodes CASSAEVGTQYF. Full variable domain (rest looked up from reference TRBV7-9 and TRBJ2-5): DTGVSQNPRHKITKRGQNVTFRCDPISEHNRLYWYRQTLGQGPEFLTYFQNEAQLEKSRLLSDRFSAERPKGSFSTLEIQRTEQGDSAMYLCASSAEVGTQYFGPGTRLLVL.

A few counts support this clone. The CDR3 reads CASSGSYGYTF. The CDR3 nucleotides read TGTGCCAGCAGTGGGAGCTATGGCTACACCTTC. This rearrangement joins TRBV2 to TRBJ1-2; D remains unclear. Germline CDR1 is SNHLY and CDR2 is FYNNEI. This CDR3 spans 11 amino acids. V gave up 4 bases and J gave up 4 bases, with 4 bases separating them.

The chain couples TRBV28 to TRBJ2-2; 8 bases are shared with TRBD1. The CDR3 totals 16 residues. Germline CDR1 MDHEN, CDR2 SYDVKM. Trimming took 1 base from V and 5 from J; bases not matched to a gene: 6. CDR3 in amino acids: CASSLFRGRGTGELFF. CDR3 DNA: TGTGCCAGCAGTTTATTCAGGGGGCGTGGGACCGGGGAGCTGTTTTTT.

This clone was counted a few times. The chain uses TRBV18 and TRBJ2-7; D may be TRBD1 (6 bases). CDR1 and CDR2 from the germline V gene are KGHSH and LQKENI. The V end was cut by 3 bases, the J end by 5 bases, with 11 bases between. The CDR3 length is 13 residues. This CDR3 is CASSPFEGDEQYF. As DNA, the CDR3 is TGTGCCAGCTCACCGTTCGAGGGGGACGAGCAGTACTTC.

The rearrangement joins TRBV7-8 to TRBJ1-3; D is possibly TRBD1 (6 bases). V lost 5 bases and J 3 bases, leaving 20 bases between the germline ends. The germline CDR1 and CDR2 sequences are SGHVS and FQNEAQ. CDR3 length: 17 residues. The CDR3: CASSQIGPPGDGNTIYF. CDR3 bases: TGTGCCAGCAGCCAAATCGGCCCACCAGGGGATGGAAACACCATATATTTT. Variable domain in full (rest from reference TRBV7-8 and TRBJ1-3): GAGVSQSPRYKVAKRGQDVALRCDPISGHVSLFWYQQALGQGPEFLTYFQNEAQLDKSGLPSDRFFAERPEGSVSTLKIQRTQQEDSAVYLCASSQIGPPGDGNTIYFGEGSWLTVV.

V is TRBV6-5 and J is TRBJ1-2; no definite D call. The CDR3 sequence is 15 residues long. CDR1 is MNHEY, CDR2 SVGAGI, per germline. Between the trimmed V and J ends, which lost 0 bases and 0 bases, there was a span of 8 bases. The CDR3 DNA reads as TGTGCCAGCAGTTACTCGGTCATCGCTAACTATGGCTACACCTTC. This encodes CASSYSVIANYGYTF.

Turning to this clone: The same CDR3 can be traced to other DNA sequences in this sample. The chain links TRBV5-1 to TRBJ2-5, with 7 bases aligning to TRBD1. Germline trimming cut 5 bases from V and 2 bases from J; bases unmatched to any gene: 6. The germline gives CDR1 SGHRS, CDR2 YFSETQ. The length of the CDR3 is 14 residues. The CDR3 sequence: CASSSGQQQETQYF. The CDR3 DNA follows: TGCGCCAGCAGTTCGGGACAGCAACAAGAGACCCAGTACTTC.

The genes are TRBV6-1 and TRBJ1-4; no clear D. CDR1 is MNHNS and CDR2 is SASEGT in the germline V gene. Trimming pared 7 bases from V and 4 bases from J, leaving 7 bases between. The CDR3 consists of 12 residues. DNA of the CDR3: TGTGCCAGCAACGAGAATAATGAAAAACTGTTTTTT. It is translated as CASNENNEKLFF.

This chain uses TRBV20-1 with TRBJ2-1; no definite D call. V was shortened by 4 bases and J by 9 bases, with 10 bases between the two germline ends. CDR3 size: 11 residues. Germline V gene lookup returns CDR1 DFQATT and CDR2 SNEGSKA (reference sequence). The CDR3 region is CSATPYSEQFF. The CDR3 nucleotides are TGCAGTGCTACCCCCTATAGTGAGCAGTTCTTC.

Remarks on this clone: The junction departs from germline at one end; a sequencing error may be responsible. Other DNA sequences in the same sample also yield this CDR3. The chain couples TRBV29-1 to TRBJ2-5; D is possibly TRBD2 (7 bases). The CDR3 is 12 amino acids. Germline lookup yields CDR1 SQVTM and CDR2 ANQGSEA. The CDR3 DNA follows: TGCAGCGTCGAAGGGGGGGCAGAGACCCAGTACTTC. Encoded protein: CSVEGGAETQYF.

Concerning this clone: This CDR3 is also generated by other DNA sequences in the sample. J is TRBJ1-3 and V is TRBV6-5; 8 positions match TRBD1. Germline CDR1 MNHEY, CDR2 SVGAGI. This CDR3 is 15 amino acids long. The ends lost 6 bases at V and 4 bases at J; junction bases unmatched: 8. CDR3: CASRTGQASGNTIYF. The CDR3 DNA reads as TGTGCCAGCAGGACGGGACAGGCCTCCGGAAACACCATATATTTT.

The chain carries TRBV6-5 and TRBJ2-7; 13 bases map to TRBD2. Losses at the gene ends were 8 bases for V and 2 bases for J; bases not matched to a gene: 3. The CDR3 spans 14 residues. Per germline, CDR1 MNHEY and CDR2 SVGAGI. CDR3: CASLGLAGTYEQYF. Here the CDR3 DNA reads TGTGCCAGCTTGGGACTAGCGGGAACCTACGAGCAGTACTTC.

The chain combines TRBV28 with TRBJ2-7; D possibly matches TRBD1 or TRBD2 (6 bases each). Germline V lookup: CDR1 MDHEN, CDR2 SYDVKM. With 8 bases removed from V and 2 bases from J, the gap between germline ends came to 13 bases. The CDR3 covers 13 residues. In DNA, the CDR3 is TGTGCCAGCGGGCCGGGGGCGCCCTACGAGCAGTACTTC. Translation gives CASGPGAPYEQYF.

The gene calls are TRBV4-3 and TRBJ2-1; 10 bases line up with TRBD1. The CDR3 length is 19 residues. The V and J ends lost 4 bases and 1 base, in that order; junction bases with no gene match: 13. Germline V gene data show CDR1 as LGHNA and CDR2 as YSLEER. CDR3 in amino acids: CASSLEGTGVLGSYNEQFF. Written as DNA, the CDR3 is TGCGCCAGCAGCCTCGAGGGGACAGGGGTATTGGGGTCCTACAATGAGCAGTTCTTC.

V and J are TRBV7-2 and TRBJ2-3; 8 nucleotides line up with TRBD2. J was trimmed by 4 bases and V by 8 bases; bases with no gene match: 8. Per germline, CDR1 SGHTA and CDR2 FQGNSA. The CDR3 runs to 14 residues. The CDR3 reads CASVEIAGSDTQYF. Here the CDR3 DNA reads TGTGCCAGCGTGGAGATAGCGGGATCAGATACGCAGTATTTT.

The chain links TRBV7-2 to TRBJ1-5, with D uncertain. Germline lookup yields CDR1 SGHTA and CDR2 FQGNSA. V was trimmed by 2 bases and J by 6 bases, leaving 14 bases between them. This CDR3 comprises 15 residues. The CDR3 DNA reads TGTGCCAGCAGCTTATCGAGGGCCGACCCTCAGCCCCAGCATTTT. It yields the protein CASSLSRADPQPQHF.

V usage is TRBV9 and J usage is TRBJ2-5; D might be TRBD2 (6 bases). The germline V gene encodes CDR1 SGDLS and CDR2 YYNGEE. Trimming removed 1 base from V and 9 bases from J, with 22 bases in between. The length of the CDR3 is 16 residues. The CDR3 region has the DNA TGTGCCAGCAGCGTATCGGGAGCGGCCGACGAAAGGGCCCAGTACTTC. It is translated as CASSVSGAADERAQYF.

CDR3 DNA: TGTGCCAGCAAAAGGACTAGCGGGAGGAACACCGGGGAGCTGTTTTTT. Residues: CASKRTSGRNTGELFF. The rearrangement joins TRBV27 to TRBJ2-2; TRBD2 agrees at 13 bases. There are 16 residues in the CDR3. J was trimmed by 1 base and V by 7 bases; bases with no gene match: 3. CDR1 and CDR2 from the germline V gene are MNHEY and SMNVEV (reference sequence).

The gene calls are TRBV29-1 and TRBJ1-2, with D maybe TRBD1 (5 bases). The CDR3 loop spans 12 amino acids. Germline V lookup: CDR1 SQVTM, CDR2 ANQGSEA. Trimming took 7 bases from V and 8 from J, leaving 17 bases between them. In nucleotides, the CDR3 is TGCAGCGCGGAACAGGACCGTTTCGGCTACACCTTC. Protein sequence: CSAEQDRFGYTF. Looking up the rest from reference TRBV29-1 and TRBJ1-2 gives the full variable domain: SAVISQKPSRDICQRGTSLTIQCQVDSQVTMMFWYRQQPGQSLTLIATANQGSEATYESGFVIDKFPISRPNLTFSTLTVSNMSPEDSSIYLCSAEQDRFGYTFGSGTRLTVV.

This sequence joins TRBV2 and TRBJ2-3; D is possibly TRBD1 or TRBD2 (5 bases each). The CDR3 contains 12 residues. The V end lost 6 bases, the J end lost 7 bases, and 11 bases lay between the germline ends. Germline V CDR1 and CDR2: SNHLY, FYNNEI. The CDR3, as DNA: TGTGCCAGCAGCTCCGGGACCTATACGCAGTATTTT. The encoded protein is CASSSGTYTQYF.

The chain uses TRBV27 and TRBJ2-1; D is ambiguous. The V gene lost 3 bases and the J gene lost 7 bases, with 13 bases spanning the gap. The CDR3 sequence is 14 residues long. The germline CDR1 and CDR2 sequences are MNHEY and SMNVEV (reference sequence). The CDR3 region is CASSFGLVYNEQFF. The DNA for the CDR3 is TGTGCCAGCAGTTTTGGGCTAGTTTATAATGAGCAGTTCTTC.